This TCR beta chain appears in the sequencing data of a study of blood T cell repertoires in COVID-19. Looking at the study overall: Sources were T cells, B-cell-depleted T cells, or PBMCs; the material itself was cDNA or gDNA.

This clone came up once. The authors' processing: Amplification of reference gene primers was used by the study to estimate nucleated cell counts. The repertoire was sequenced with immunoSEQ multiplex PCR; TCRdb's copy has only in-frame clones and lacks some. V and J calls plus clone size are reproduced from that table; the DNA served to infer D and trimming. Of roughly 250,000 clones in the sample, roughly 84% were seen once. V lost 6 bases to trimming and J lost 3 bases, with 9 bases between them. Germline lookup yields CDR1 MNHNY and CDR2 SVGAGI (reference sequence). The CDR3 spans 14 residues. This chain connects TRBV6-6 to TRBJ1-6; perhaps TRBD1 as D (6 bases). Material: peripheral blood. This clonotype originated in a woman aged 40 to 50 who had recovered from COVID-19. DNA for the CDR3: TGTGCCAGCAGCCGACAGGACTATAATTCACCCCTCCACTTT. Amino acid sequence: CASSRQDYNSPLHF.